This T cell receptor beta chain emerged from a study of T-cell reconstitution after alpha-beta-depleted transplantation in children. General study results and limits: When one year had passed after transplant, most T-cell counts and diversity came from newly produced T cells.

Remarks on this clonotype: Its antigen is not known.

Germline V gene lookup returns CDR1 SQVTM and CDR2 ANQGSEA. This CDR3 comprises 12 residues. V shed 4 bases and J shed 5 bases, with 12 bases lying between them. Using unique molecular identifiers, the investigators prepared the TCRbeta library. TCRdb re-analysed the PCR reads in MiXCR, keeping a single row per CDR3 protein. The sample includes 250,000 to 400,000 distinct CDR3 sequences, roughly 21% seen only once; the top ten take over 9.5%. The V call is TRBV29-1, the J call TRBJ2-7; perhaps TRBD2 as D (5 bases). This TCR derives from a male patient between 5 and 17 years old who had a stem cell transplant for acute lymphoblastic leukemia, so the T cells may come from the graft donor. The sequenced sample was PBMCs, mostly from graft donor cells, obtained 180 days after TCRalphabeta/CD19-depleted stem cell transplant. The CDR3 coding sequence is TGCAGCGTTGGGGGAGAATCCCACGAGCAGTACTTC. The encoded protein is CSVGGESHEQYF.